This TCR beta chain is drawn from a study of identical twins. CDR1 and CDR2 from the germline V gene are SGDLS and YYNGEE. The V and J ends lost 0 bases and 4 bases, in that order; junction bases with no gene match: 7. The CDR3 runs to 16 residues. One entry per CDR3 protein results from TCRdb running MiXCR on the 5' RACE reads. The table lists 200,000 to 250,000 distinct CDR3 sequences, approximately 5.9% of them singletons, with roughly 15% in the top ten. This sample also appeared in a second study, on T cells expressing NK-cell markers. As that report states: Among the eight sequenced donors, seven tested HCMV-seropositive and one tested seronegative. HCMV specificity of the expanded NKG2C+ T cell clones was not established.

Sequencing input: CD8+ T cells sorted from blood. The clonotype was recovered from a woman in her late teens or twenties in good health. V is TRBV9 and J is TRBJ2-3, with 8 bases matching TRBD2. CDR3 DNA sequence: TGTGCCAGCAGCGTAGTTCCAGCGGGGGAGGCAGATACGCAGTATTTT. This gives the protein CASSVVPAGEADTQYF.